The 10 T cell receptor beta chains below were found in one sample sequenced in a study of tumor and adjacent non-tumor tissue in lung cancer. This sample's RNA came from whole unsorted tissue. More than 3 cm separated this lung sample from the edge of the tumor. The library came from three nested PCR rounds adapted from ARM-PCR protocols. TCRdb independently ran MiXCR on the multiplex PCR reads; one entry per CDR3 protein. The sample lists around 80,000 distinct CDR3 sequences, more than 65% occurring once. The source material was distant non-tumor lung tissue. The receptors were gathered from a man aged 70-80 years with non-small cell lung cancer.

This clonotype was seen just once. The junction departs from the called germline gene at one end, perhaps through a read error. The chain has TRBV5-5 and TRBJ1-1, with D maybe TRBD1 (5 bases). This CDR3 is built from 14 residues. Germline assignment: CDR1 SGHKS and CDR2 YYEKEE (reference sequence). The chain's CDR3 is CASSRTCVNAEAFF. The CDR3 DNA reads as TGTGCCAGCAGCAGGACATGCGTGAACGCTGAAGCTTTCTTT.

Turning to this clonotype: This may come from a read error, since a much larger clone is one base off. The chain is built from TRBV5-4 and TRBJ1-1; no clear D. This CDR3 contains 16 residues. Germline V lookup: CDR1 SGHNT, CDR2 YYREEE (reference sequence). CDR3 amino acids: CACSLPLRNGNTEAFF. DNA for the CDR3: TGTGCCTGCAGCTTGCCCCTTAGGAACGGGAACACTGAAGCTTTCTTT.

This clonotype was picked up many times. The chain has TRBV6-2 or TRBV6-3 and TRBJ1-1, with D perhaps TRBD1 (6 bases). This CDR3 region has 15 residues. Looked up from germline, CDR1 is MNHEY and CDR2 is SVGEGT. V shed 8 bases and J shed 8 bases, with 24 bases lying between them. Here the CDR3 reads CASRPFVGHRREAFF. CDR3 DNA sequence: TGTGCCAGCCGACCCTTTGTGGGACACAGAAGAGAAGCTTTCTTT.

On this clonotype itself: A read error may produce the germline difference seen at one junction end. The gene calls are TRBV5-4 and TRBJ1-2; D ambiguous. The CDR3 has 12 amino acids. CDR1 and CDR2 from the germline V gene are SGHNT and YYREEE (reference sequence). The chain's CDR3 is CANSLYTYGYTF. In DNA, the CDR3 is TGTGCCAACAGCTTGTATACCTATGGGTACACCTTC.

Turning to this clonotype: The conserved phenylalanine or tryptophan is not found at the CDR3 terminus, so this likely reflects a read error. The limits of the CDR3 on the DNA are not certain, so only TCRdb's listed CDR3 is given. The V call is TRBV11-2, the J call TRBJ2-1; the D call in the table, TRBD1, was not verified against the DNA. From its first to its last residue, the CDR3 has 14 amino acids. Germline CDR1 SGHAT, CDR2 FQNNGV. The CDR3: CERRERDRAWEKLL.

This clonotype was detected many times. This chain links TRBV6-1 with TRBJ2-7; D uncertain. CDR3 length equals 11 residues. CDR1 is MNHNS, CDR2 SASEGT, per germline. Deletions cut 2 bases from V and 6 bases from J, with 5 bases between. CDR3 nucleotides: TGTGCCAGCAGTGAAATGGGCGAGCAGTACTTC. This sequence encodes CASSEMGEQYF.

Comment on this clonotype: A junction boundary mismatches the germline segment, possibly from a read error. The J gene is TRBJ1-2, the V gene TRBV4-1; 7 bases line up with TRBD1. The CDR3 is 14 amino acids. Germline CDR1 reads MGHRA; CDR2 reads YSYEKL. The CDR3 DNA sequence: TGCGCCAGCAACTCCGGGACAGATAACAATGGCTACACCTTC. Residues: CASNSGTDNNGYTF.

This clonotype was seen a single time. Germline and junction disagree at one end, which may indicate a read error. The V gene is TRBV6-2 or TRBV6-3, the J gene TRBJ2-1; D not resolved. This CDR3 spans 14 amino acids. The germline V gene has CDR1 MNHEY and CDR2 SVGEGT. The CDR3 sequence is CASSYGPEYNEQFF. DNA for the CDR3: TGCGCCAGCAGTTACGGTCCGGAGTACAATGAGCAGTTCTTC.

The DNA for the CDR3 is TGTGCCAGCGGAGGACGGGCAGAAGATACGCAGTATTTT. Translation gives CASGGRAEDTQYF. V gene TRBV28 combines with J gene TRBJ2-3; D possibly corresponds to TRBD2 (5 bases). CDR3 length equals 13 residues. Germline loops: CDR1 MDHEN, CDR2 SYDVKM. V was trimmed by 8 bases and J by 5 bases, leaving 14 bases between them.

On this clonotype: This sequence may be a read error, since a much larger clone differs from it by one base. CDR3 nucleotide sequence: TGTGCCAGCAGCTCTTATTCGCGACTAGCGCACGAGCAGTACTTC. Its protein product is CASSSYSRLAHEQYF. The chain links TRBV5-4 to TRBJ2-7, with 8 bases that match TRBD2. The CDR3 is 15 amino acids. Germline CDR1 and CDR2: SGHNT and YYREEE (reference sequence). V was pared by 3 bases and J by 5 bases, with 10 bases of the junction left unmatched.